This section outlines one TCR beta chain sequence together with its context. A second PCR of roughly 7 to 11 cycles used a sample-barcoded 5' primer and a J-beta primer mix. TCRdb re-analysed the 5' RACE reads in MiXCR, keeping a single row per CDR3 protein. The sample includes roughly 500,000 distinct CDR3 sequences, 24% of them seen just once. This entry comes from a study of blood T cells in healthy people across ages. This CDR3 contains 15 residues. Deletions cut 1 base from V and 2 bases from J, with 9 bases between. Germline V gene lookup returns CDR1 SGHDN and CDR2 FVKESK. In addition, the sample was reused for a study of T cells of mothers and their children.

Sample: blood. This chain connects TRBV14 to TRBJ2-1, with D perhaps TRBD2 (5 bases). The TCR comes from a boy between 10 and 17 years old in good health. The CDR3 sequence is CASSQVAGAYNEQFF. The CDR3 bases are TGTGCCAGCAGCCAAGTTGCGGGTGCCTACAATGAGCAGTTCTTC. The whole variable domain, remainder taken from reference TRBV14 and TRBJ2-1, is EAGVTQFPSHSVIEKGQTVTLRCDPISGHDNLYWYRRVMGKEIKFLLHFVKESKQDESGMPNNRFLAERTGGTYSTLKVQPAELEDSGVYFCASSQVAGAYNEQFFGPGTRLTVL.